The present T cell receptor beta chain was sequenced within a study of shared clonotypes between healthy human individuals. Study-level information: There were three CD4 naive, three CD4 memory, two CD8 naive and one CD8 memory plates per donor.

This clone was recorded only once. The antigen remains unidentified. Germline CDR1 LNHNV, CDR2 YYDKDF (reference sequence). Trimming cost V 4 bases and J 3 bases; bases outside gene matches: 6. The CDR3 length is 14 residues. Study observations and caveats: Estimated richness was generally greater in naive than memory subsets.

The assay was immunoSEQ multiplex PCR, and TCRdb's table has in-frame clones only and misses some. This sample has 2 million to 3 million clones; approximately 94% occur once, and the top ten carry approximately 0.35%. The clonotype was recovered from a man younger than 35 in good health. Some clones in this sample may be carry-over from other donors' samples. What was sequenced was naive CD4+ T cells from PBMCs. The subset is: CD45RA+ positively selected. V gene TRBV15 combines with J gene TRBJ2-7; 7 bases align to TRBD1. The chain's CDR3 is CATSIRQGGYEQYF. Here the CDR3 DNA reads TGTGCCACCAGCATCCGACAGGGTGGCTACGAGCAGTACTTC.